This TCR beta chain was identified in a study of cytomegalovirus exposure and HLA in healthy donors. The study, taken as a whole, reports: The classifier, whose performance was assessed in both the original and validation cohorts, reportedly diagnosed cytomegalovirus status with high specificity and sensitivity. Most TCR sequences were seen very rarely across donors, but some public TCRs occurred in many. CMV antigen specificity was confirmed in vitro for a few CMV-associated chains.

V was clipped by 5 bases and J by 3 bases; unmatched bases: 11. Germline V CDR1 and CDR2: SEHNR, FQNEAQ (reference sequence). The CDR3 runs 16 residues. Generated by immunoSEQ multiplex PCR, the TCRdb table keeps only in-frame clones and is missing some. This sample has about 79,000 clones; approximately 93% occur once, and the top ten carry 3% to 4.5%. With regard to this clone: Its specificity is not known.

This TCR came from a woman aged 25 to 45 in good health and CMV-seronegative. Sequences were obtained from PBMCs. The rearrangement links TRBV7-9 to TRBJ2-7; 9 bases map to TRBD1. CDR3 amino acids: CASSPDPGQGHYEQYF. CDR3 sequence (DNA): TGTGCCAGCAGCCCGGATCCGGGACAGGGCCACTACGAGCAGTACTTC.